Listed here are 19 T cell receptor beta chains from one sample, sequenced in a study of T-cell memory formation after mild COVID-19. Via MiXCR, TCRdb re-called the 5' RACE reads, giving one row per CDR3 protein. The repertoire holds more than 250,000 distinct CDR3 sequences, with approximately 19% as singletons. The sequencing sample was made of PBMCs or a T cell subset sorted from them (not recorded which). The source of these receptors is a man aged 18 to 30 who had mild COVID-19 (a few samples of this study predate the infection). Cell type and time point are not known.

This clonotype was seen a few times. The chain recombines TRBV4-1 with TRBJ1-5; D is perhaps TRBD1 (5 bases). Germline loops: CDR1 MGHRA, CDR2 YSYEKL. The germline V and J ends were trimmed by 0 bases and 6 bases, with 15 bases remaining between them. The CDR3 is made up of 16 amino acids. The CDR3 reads CASSQDPGTVVQPQHF. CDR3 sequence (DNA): TGCGCCAGCAGCCAAGATCCAGGGACGGTTGTTCAGCCCCAGCATTTT.

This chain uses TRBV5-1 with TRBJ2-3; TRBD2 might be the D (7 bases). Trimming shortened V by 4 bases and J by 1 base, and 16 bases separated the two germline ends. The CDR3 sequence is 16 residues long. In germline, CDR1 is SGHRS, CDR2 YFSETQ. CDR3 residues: CASSPTVRGRTDTQYF. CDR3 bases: TGCGCCAGCAGCCCCACCGTGCGGGGGCGCACAGATACGCAGTATTTT.

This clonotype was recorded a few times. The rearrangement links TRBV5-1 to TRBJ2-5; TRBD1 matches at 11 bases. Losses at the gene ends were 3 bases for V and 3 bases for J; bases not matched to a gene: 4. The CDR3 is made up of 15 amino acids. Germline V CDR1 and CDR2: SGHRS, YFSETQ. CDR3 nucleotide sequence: TGCGCCAGCAGCTCCGGGACAGGGGGGGAAGAGACCCAGTACTTC. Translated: CASSSGTGGEETQYF.

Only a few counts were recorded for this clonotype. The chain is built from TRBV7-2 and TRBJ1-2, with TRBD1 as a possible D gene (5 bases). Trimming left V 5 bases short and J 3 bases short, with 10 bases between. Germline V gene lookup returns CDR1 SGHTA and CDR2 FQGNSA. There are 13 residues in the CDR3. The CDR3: CASSMRGYYGYTF. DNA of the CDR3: TGTGCCAGCAGCATGCGGGGGTACTATGGCTACACCTTC.

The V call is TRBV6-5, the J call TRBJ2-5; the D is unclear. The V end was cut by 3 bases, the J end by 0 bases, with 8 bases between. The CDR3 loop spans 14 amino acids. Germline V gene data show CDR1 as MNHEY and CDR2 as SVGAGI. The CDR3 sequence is CASSYKANQETQYF. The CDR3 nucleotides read TGTGCCAGCAGTTATAAGGCGAACCAAGAGACCCAGTACTTC.

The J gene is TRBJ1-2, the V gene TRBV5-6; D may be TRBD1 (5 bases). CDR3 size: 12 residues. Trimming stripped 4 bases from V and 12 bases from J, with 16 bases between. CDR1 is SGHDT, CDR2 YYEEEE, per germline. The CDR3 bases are TGTGCCAGCAGCCCCGGGACTGCGACGGACACCTTC. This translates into CASSPGTATDTF.

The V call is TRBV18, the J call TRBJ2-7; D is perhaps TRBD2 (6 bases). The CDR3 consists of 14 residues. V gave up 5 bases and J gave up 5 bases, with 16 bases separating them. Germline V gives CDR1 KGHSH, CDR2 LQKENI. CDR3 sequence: CASSSSWGDHEQYV. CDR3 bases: TGTGCCAGCTCATCCTCCTGGGGGGACCACGAGCAGTACGTC.

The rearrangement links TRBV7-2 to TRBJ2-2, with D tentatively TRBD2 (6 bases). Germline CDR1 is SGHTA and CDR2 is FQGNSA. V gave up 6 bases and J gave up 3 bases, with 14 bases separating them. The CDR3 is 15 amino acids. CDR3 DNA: TGTGCCAGCAGTTCTGGGACTCTCCACACCGGGGAGCTGTTTTTT. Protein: CASSSGTLHTGELFF.

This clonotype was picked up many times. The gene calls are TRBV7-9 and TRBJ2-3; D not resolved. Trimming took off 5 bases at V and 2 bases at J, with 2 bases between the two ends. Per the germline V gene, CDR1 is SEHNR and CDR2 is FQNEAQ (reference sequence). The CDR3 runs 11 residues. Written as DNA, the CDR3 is TGTGCCAGCAGCGCCACAGATACGCAGTATTTT. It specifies CASSATDTQYF. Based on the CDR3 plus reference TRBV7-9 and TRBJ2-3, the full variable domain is DTGVSQNPRHKITKRGQNVTFRCDPISEHNRLYWYRQTLGQGPEFLTYFQNEAQLEKSRLLSDRFSAERPKGSFSTLEIQRTEQGDSAMYLCASSATDTQYFGPGTRLTVL.

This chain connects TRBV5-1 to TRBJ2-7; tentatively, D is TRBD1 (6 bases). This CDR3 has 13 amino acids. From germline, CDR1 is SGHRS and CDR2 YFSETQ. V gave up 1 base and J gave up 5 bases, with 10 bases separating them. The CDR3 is CASSLRPGDEQYV. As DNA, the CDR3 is TGCGCCAGCAGCTTGCGACCAGGGGACGAGCAGTACGTC.

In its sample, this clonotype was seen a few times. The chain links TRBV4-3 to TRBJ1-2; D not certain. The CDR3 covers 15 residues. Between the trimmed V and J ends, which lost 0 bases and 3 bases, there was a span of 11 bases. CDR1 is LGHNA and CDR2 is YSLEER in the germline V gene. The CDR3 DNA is TGCGCCAGCAGCCAAGATACAGCGAGAGACTATGGCTACACCTTC. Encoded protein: CASSQDTARDYGYTF.

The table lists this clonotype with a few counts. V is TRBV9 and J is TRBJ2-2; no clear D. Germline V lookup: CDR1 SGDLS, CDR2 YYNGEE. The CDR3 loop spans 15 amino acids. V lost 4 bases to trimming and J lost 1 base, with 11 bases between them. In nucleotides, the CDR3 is TGTGCCAGCAGCCCCAGACTTTTGAACACCGGGGAGCTGTTTTTT. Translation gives CASSPRLLNTGELFF.

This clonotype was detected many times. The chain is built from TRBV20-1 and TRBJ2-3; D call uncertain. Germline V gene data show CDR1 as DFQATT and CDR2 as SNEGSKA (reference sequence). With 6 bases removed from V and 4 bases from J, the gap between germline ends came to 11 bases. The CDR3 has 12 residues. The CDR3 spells CSAASGSDTQYF. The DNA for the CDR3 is TGCAGTGCCGCATCCGGTTCAGATACGCAGTATTTT.

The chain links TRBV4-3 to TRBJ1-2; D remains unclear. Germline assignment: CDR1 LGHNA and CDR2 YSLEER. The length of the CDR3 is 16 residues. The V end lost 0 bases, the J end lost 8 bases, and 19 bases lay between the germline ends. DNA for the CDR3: TGCGCCAGCAGCCAAGAGGTATTGGGAACGGCCTGGGGCTACACCTTC. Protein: CASSQEVLGTAWGYTF.

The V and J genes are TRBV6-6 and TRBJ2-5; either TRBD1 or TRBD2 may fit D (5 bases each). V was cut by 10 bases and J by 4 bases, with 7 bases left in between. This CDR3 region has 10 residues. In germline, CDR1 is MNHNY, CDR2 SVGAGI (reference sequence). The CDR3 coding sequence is TGTGCCACCGGGACAGAGACCCAGTACTTC. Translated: CATGTETQYF.

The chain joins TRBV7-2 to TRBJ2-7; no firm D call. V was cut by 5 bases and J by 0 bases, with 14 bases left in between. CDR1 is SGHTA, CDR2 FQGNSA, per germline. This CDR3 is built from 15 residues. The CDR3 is CASSPGAVGSYEQYF. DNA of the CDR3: TGTGCCAGCAGCCCCGGAGCCGTGGGCTCCTACGAGCAGTACTTC. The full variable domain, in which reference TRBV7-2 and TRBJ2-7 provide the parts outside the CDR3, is GAGVSQSPSNKVTEKGKDVELRCDPISGHTALYWYRQSLGQGLEFLIYFQGNSAPDKSGLPSDRFSAERTGGSVSTLTIQRTQQEDSAVYLCASSPGAVGSYEQYFGPGTRLTVT.

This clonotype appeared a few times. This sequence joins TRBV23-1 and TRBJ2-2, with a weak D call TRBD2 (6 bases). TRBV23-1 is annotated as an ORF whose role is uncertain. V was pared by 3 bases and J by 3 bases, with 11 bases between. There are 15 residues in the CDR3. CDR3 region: CASSHPGTHTGELFF. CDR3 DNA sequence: TGCGCCAGCAGTCACCCGGGGACTCACACCGGGGAGCTGTTTTTT.

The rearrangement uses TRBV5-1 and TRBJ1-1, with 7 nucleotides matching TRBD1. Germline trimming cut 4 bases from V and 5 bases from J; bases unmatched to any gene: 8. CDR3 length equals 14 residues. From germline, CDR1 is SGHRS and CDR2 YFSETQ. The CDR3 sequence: CASSPWDRTTEAFF. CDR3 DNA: TGCGCCAGCAGCCCCTGGGACAGAACTACTGAAGCTTTCTTT.

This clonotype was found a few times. This chain's CDR3 is CASSLSPPGPLTF. For the CDR3, the DNA is TGTGCCAGCAGTTTATCACCCCCGGGCCCTCTCACCTTC. The V gene is TRBV27, the J gene TRBJ1-2; D is unresolved. V was clipped by 0 bases and J by 13 bases, with 15 bases between them. CDR3 size: 13 residues. CDR1 and CDR2 from the germline V gene are MNHEY and SMNVEV (reference sequence).